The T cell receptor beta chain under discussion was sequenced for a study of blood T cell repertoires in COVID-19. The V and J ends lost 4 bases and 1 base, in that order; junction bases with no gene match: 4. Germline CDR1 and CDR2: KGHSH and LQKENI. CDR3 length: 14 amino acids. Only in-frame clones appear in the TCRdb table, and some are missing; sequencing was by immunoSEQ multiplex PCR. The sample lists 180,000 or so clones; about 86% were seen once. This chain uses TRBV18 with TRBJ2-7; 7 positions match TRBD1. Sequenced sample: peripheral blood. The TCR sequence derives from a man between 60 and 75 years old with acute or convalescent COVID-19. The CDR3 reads CASSLGTASYEQYF. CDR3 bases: TGTGCCAGCTCACTGGGGACAGCTTCCTACGAGCAGTACTTC.